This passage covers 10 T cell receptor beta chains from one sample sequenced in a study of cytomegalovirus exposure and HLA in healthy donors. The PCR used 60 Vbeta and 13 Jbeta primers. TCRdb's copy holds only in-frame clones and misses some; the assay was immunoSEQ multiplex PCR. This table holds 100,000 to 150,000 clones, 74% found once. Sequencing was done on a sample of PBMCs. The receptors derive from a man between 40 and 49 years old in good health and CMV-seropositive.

The CDR3 protein is CASTLGGRPYEQYF. The DNA for the CDR3 is TGTGCCAGCACCCTAGGCGGGAGGCCCTACGAGCAGTACTTC. The chain carries TRBV13 and TRBJ2-7; 8 positions agree with TRBD2. The J segment lost 2 bases and the V segment lost 7 bases, leaving 7 bases of the junction unmatched. The germline gives CDR1 PRHDT, CDR2 FYEKMQ (reference sequence). The CDR3 runs 14 residues. The full variable domain, its missing parts supplied by reference TRBV13 and TRBJ2-7, is AAGVIQSPRHLIKEKRETATLKCYPIPRHDTVYWYQQGPGQDPQFLISFYEKMQSDKGSIPDRFSAQQFSDYHSELNMSSLELGDSALYFCASTLGGRPYEQYFGPGTRLTVT.

CDR3 nucleotides: TGTGCCAGCAGCTATGGACAGCTCACTGAAGCTTTCTTT. It is translated as CASSYGQLTEAFF. The chain is built from TRBV11-1 and TRBJ1-1; a weak D match, TRBD1 (6 bases). The CDR3 extends over 13 amino acids. Germline V CDR1 and CDR2: SGHAT, FQDESV (reference sequence). The V and J ends lost 4 bases and 4 bases respectively, with 10 bases between them.

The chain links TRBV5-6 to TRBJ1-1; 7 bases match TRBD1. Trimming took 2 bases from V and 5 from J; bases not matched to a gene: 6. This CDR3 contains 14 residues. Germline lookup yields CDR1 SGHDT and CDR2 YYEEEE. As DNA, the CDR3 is TGTGCCAGCAGCTTTAAACAGGGGCGAACTGAAGCTTTCTTT. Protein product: CASSFKQGRTEAFF.

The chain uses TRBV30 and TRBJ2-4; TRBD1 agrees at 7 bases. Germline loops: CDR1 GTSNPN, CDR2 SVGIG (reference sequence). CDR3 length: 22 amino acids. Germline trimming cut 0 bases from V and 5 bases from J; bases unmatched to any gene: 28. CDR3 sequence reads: CAWSVLSGLRTGTEEVENIQYF. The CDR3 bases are TGTGCCTGGAGTGTACTATCCGGTCTTCGAACCGGGACAGAGGAAGTCGAAAACATTCAGTACTTC.

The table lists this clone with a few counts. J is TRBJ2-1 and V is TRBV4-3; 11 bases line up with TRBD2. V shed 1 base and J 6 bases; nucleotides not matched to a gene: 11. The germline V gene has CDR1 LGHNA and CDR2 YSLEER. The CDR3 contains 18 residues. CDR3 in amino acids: CASSQGAPGLAGGNEQFF. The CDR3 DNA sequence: TGCGCCAGCAGCCAAGGTGCCCCCGGCCTAGCGGGAGGCAATGAGCAGTTCTTC.

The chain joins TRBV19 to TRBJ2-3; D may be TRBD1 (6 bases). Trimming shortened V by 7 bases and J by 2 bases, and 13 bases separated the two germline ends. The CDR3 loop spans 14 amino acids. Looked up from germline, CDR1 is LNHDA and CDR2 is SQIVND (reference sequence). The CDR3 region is CASTGQISTDTQYF. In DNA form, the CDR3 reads TGTGCCAGTACTGGACAGATATCCACAGATACGCAGTATTTT.

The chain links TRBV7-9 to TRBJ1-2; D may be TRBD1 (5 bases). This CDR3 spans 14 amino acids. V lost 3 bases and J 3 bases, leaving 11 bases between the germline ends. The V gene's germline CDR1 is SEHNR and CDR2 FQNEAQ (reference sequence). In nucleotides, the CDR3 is TGTGCCAGCAGCTTCGGCTTGACAGACTATGGCTACACCTTC. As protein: CASSFGLTDYGYTF.

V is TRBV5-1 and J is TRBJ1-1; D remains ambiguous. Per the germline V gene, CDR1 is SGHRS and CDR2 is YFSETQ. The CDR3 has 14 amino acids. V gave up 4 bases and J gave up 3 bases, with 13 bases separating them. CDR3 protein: CASSPAWRDTEAFF. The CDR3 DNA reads TGCGCCAGCAGCCCCGCATGGCGGGACACTGAAGCTTTCTTT.

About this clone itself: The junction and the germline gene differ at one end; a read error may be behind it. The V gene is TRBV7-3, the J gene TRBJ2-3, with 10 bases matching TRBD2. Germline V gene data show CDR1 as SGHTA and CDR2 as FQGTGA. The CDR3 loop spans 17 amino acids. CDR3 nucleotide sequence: TGTGCCAGCAGCTTAAGGGGGACTAGCGTTAGCACAGATACACAGTATTTT. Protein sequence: CASSLRGTSVSTDTQYF.

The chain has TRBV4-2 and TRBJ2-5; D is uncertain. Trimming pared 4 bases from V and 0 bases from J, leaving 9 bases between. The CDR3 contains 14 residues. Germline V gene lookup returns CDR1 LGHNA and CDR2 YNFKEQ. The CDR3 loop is CASSLGEYQETQYF. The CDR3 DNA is TGTGCCAGCAGCCTCGGAGAGTACCAAGAGACCCAGTACTTC.